A few counts support the clone carrying this T cell receptor beta chain. The target antigen is unknown. The donor group consisted entirely of healthy Caucasians. The data were taken from a study of identical twins. Study conclusions and caveats: Carriage of fewer insertions was seen in abundant cord blood beta clonotypes, whereas memory repertoires showed none.

V lost 6 bases to trimming and J lost 5 bases, with 9 bases between them. CDR3 size: 12 residues. Germline lookup yields CDR1 MDHEN and CDR2 SYDVKM. A universal primer site arose from template switching, and cDNA bore unique molecular identifiers. MiXCR, applied by TCRdb to the 5' RACE reads, yields one record per CDR3 protein. The repertoire holds approximately 690,000 distinct CDR3 sequences, with around 6% as singletons. This chain connects TRBV28 to TRBJ2-3; D is uncertain. Sequencing was done on a sample of naive T cells sorted from blood. The TCR originated in a man aged 18 to 29 in good health. The CDR3 loop reads CASREPGDTQYF. The CDR3 region has the DNA TGTGCCAGCAGGGAACCAGGAGATACGCAGTATTTT.